Listed here are 23 T cell receptor beta chains from one sample, sequenced in a study of blood T cell repertoires in COVID-19. The protocol was immunoSEQ multiplex PCR, while the TCRdb copy is restricted to in-frame clones and leaves out a portion. The data hold tens of thousands of clones, with about 89% observed a single time. Sequenced material: peripheral blood. The receptor source for this set is a human donor in a cohort sampled during active COVID-19.

The chain employs TRBV27 and TRBJ1-5; TRBD1 matches 11 bases. The V and J ends lost 6 bases and 7 bases, in that order; junction bases with no gene match: 8. The V gene's germline CDR1 is MNHEY and CDR2 SMNVEV (reference sequence). This CDR3 contains 15 residues. CDR3: CASSRTGGGWQPQHF. The CDR3 DNA sequence: TGTGCCAGCAGCCGGACAGGGGGCGGCTGGCAGCCCCAGCATTTT.

This clone was found once. V usage is TRBV6-1 and J usage is TRBJ1-1, with D possibly being TRBD1 (6 bases). V was clipped by 0 bases and J by 3 bases, with 8 bases between them. The CDR3 consists of 14 residues. The germline V gene encodes CDR1 MNHNS and CDR2 SASEGT. The CDR3 DNA sequence: TGTGCCAGCAGTGAAGCGAGGGGGTACACTGAAGCTTTCTTT. Residues: CASSEARGYTEAFF.

This rearrangement joins TRBV4-1 to TRBJ2-7, with 10 bases that match TRBD2. This CDR3 is built from 16 residues. CDR1 and CDR2 from the germline V gene are MGHRA and YSYEKL. Trimming at V came to 1 base and at J to 6 bases, leaving 9 bases not matched to a gene. The CDR3 coding sequence is TGCGCCAGCAGCCAAGGCGCCGCTAGCGGGAGAGCCGAGCAGTACTTC. As protein: CASSQGAASGRAEQYF.

The rearrangement links TRBV7-6 to TRBJ1-4; TRBD1 is a possible D gene (6 bases). Trimming left V 5 bases short and J 0 bases short, with 19 bases between. CDR1 and CDR2 (germline): SGHVS, FNYEAQ. The length of the CDR3 is 18 residues. This CDR3 is CASSPLGQISATNEKLFF. In DNA form, the CDR3 reads TGTGCCAGCAGCCCTTTAGGACAGATATCTGCAACTAATGAAAAACTGTTTTTT.

This clone was recorded a few times. This chain uses TRBV11-2 with TRBJ1-2; 11 nucleotides agree with TRBD1. Germline V gene lookup returns CDR1 SGHAT and CDR2 FQNNGV. The CDR3 runs 15 residues. Trimming cost V 1 base and J 8 bases; bases outside gene matches: 6. The CDR3 region has the DNA TGTGCCAGCAGCTTAGGGACAGGGGGCGCTTCAGGCTACACCTTC. Protein product: CASSLGTGGASGYTF.

J is TRBJ1-6 and V is TRBV2, with D tentatively TRBD1 (5 bases). Germline-derived CDR1 and CDR2 are SNHLY and FYNNEI. This CDR3 region has 13 residues. Trimming removed 7 bases from V and 6 bases from J, with 10 bases in between. The CDR3 spells CASTGGGNSPLHF. The CDR3, as DNA: TGTGCCAGCACTGGGGGGGGTAATTCACCCCTCCACTTT.

The rearrangement links TRBV10-3 to TRBJ1-6; 10 bases line up with TRBD1. Germline V lookup: CDR1 ENHRY, CDR2 SYGVKD. After removal of 6 bases from V and 5 bases from J, the junction contained 1 base not matched to a gene. The CDR3 loop spans 14 amino acids. CDR3 loop: CAIRDRGDNSPLHF. DNA of the CDR3: TGTGCCATCAGGGACAGGGGGGATAATTCACCCCTCCACTTT.

This clone was seen a single time. The chain recombines TRBV30 with TRBJ2-1; TRBD1 agrees at 8 bases. Germline CDR1 and CDR2: GTSNPN and SVGIG (reference sequence). This CDR3 is 12 amino acids long. The V and J ends lost 4 bases and 9 bases, in that order; junction bases with no gene match: 5. The CDR3 DNA follows: TGTGCCTGGAATCAGGGGGCGAGTGAGCAGTTCTTC. The encoded protein is CAWNQGASEQFF.

The J gene is TRBJ1-5, the V gene TRBV3-1 (or the pseudogene TRBV3-2); weak D call: TRBD1 (5 bases). CDR1 and CDR2 (germline): LGHDT, YNNKEL (reference sequence). V was shortened by 4 bases and J by 7 bases, with 17 bases between the two germline ends. The CDR3 runs to 15 residues. The CDR3 region is CASSPDAGYGQPQHF. In nucleotides, the CDR3 is TGTGCCAGCAGCCCCGACGCAGGGTACGGACAGCCCCAGCATTTT.

The CDR3 loop is CASSPFSGYEQYF. For the CDR3, the DNA is TGTGCCAGCAGTCCCTTTAGCGGCTACGAGCAGTACTTC. The chain employs TRBV27 and TRBJ2-7, with D perhaps matching TRBD2 (6 bases). Germline-derived CDR1 and CDR2 are MNHEY and SMNVEV (reference sequence). The CDR3 has 13 residues. Trimming removed 5 bases at V and 3 bases at J, with 11 bases between.

V gene TRBV7-2 combines with J gene TRBJ2-5, with D hard to call. Trimming shortened V by 0 bases and J by 5 bases, and 19 bases separated the two germline ends. This CDR3 contains 17 residues. Germline CDR1 is SGHTA and CDR2 is FQGNSA. CDR3: CASSLAPLPLLRETQYF. In DNA, the CDR3 is TGTGCCAGCAGCTTAGCGCCTCTACCACTACTTAGGGAGACCCAGTACTTC.

This chain links TRBV9 with TRBJ1-2; 9 positions agree with TRBD1. Trimming cost V 4 bases and J 2 bases; bases outside gene matches: 6. Germline V gene sequence: CDR1 SGDLS, CDR2 YYNGEE. The length of the CDR3 is 15 residues. The CDR3 loop is CASSPGQGNNYGYTF. CDR3 in DNA: TGTGCCAGCAGCCCCGGACAGGGGAACAACTATGGCTACACCTTC.

V and J are TRBV9 and TRBJ1-5; 7 bases match TRBD1. The J segment lost 7 bases and the V segment lost 4 bases, leaving 11 bases of the junction unmatched. This CDR3 is built from 15 residues. Per germline, CDR1 SGDLS and CDR2 YYNGEE. CDR3 protein: CASSPSIGGGQPQHF. CDR3 bases: TGTGCCAGCAGCCCTTCGATAGGGGGCGGGCAGCCCCAGCATTTT.

This rearrangement joins TRBV7-6 to TRBJ1-1, with TRBD1 matching 8 bases. This CDR3 region has 14 residues. Trimming at V came to 5 bases and at J to 1 base, leaving 3 bases not matched to a gene. Germline CDR1 reads SGHVS; CDR2 reads FNYEAQ. CDR3 nucleotides: TGTGCCAGCAGCCTGGACAGGGCGAACACTGAAGCTTTCTTT. As protein: CASSLDRANTEAFF.

The chain joins TRBV24-1 to TRBJ2-5; the D is unclear. This CDR3 is 13 amino acids long. V lost 2 bases, J lost 5 bases, and 8 bases lay in between. Germline V CDR1 and CDR2: KGHDR, SFDVKD. The CDR3 DNA reads TGTGCCACCAGTGATTATGGCAGGGAGACCCAGTACTTC. The encoded protein is CATSDYGRETQYF.

The chain links TRBV30 to TRBJ2-6; no clear D. Trimming removed 2 bases from V and 4 bases from J, with 9 bases in between. The length of the CDR3 is 14 residues. Germline values: CDR1 GTSNPN, CDR2 SVGIG (reference sequence). CDR3 nucleotide sequence: TGTGCCTGGAGTTTTGGAGACGGGGCCAACGTCCTGACTTTC. It is translated as CAWSFGDGANVLTF.

This rearrangement joins TRBV28 to TRBJ2-1; TRBD2 might be the D (5 bases). Germline V lookup: CDR1 MDHEN, CDR2 SYDVKM. The V and J ends lost 5 bases and 8 bases respectively, with 7 bases between them. The CDR3 is 11 amino acids. The CDR3 spells CASSLGDEQFF. The CDR3 DNA reads as TGTGCCAGCAGTCTCGGGGATGAGCAGTTCTTC. Filled out from reference TRBV28 and TRBJ2-1, the complete variable domain reads DVKVTQSSRYLVKRTGEKVFLECVQDMDHENMFWYRQDPGLGLRLIYFSYDVKMKEKGDIPEGYSVSREKKERFSLILESASTNQTSMYLCASSLGDEQFFGPGTRLTVL.

The chain recombines TRBV24-1 with TRBJ2-3; D may be TRBD1 (6 bases). CDR1 is KGHDR and CDR2 is SFDVKD in the germline V gene. This CDR3 has 12 amino acids. The germline V and J ends were trimmed by 11 bases and 2 bases, with 10 bases remaining between them. Here the CDR3 reads CAIGDTTDTQYF. In DNA, the CDR3 is TGTGCCATCGGGGACACCACAGATACGCAGTATTTT.

The rearrangement links TRBV7-9 to TRBJ1-2; D might be TRBD1 (6 bases). The germline CDR1 and CDR2 sequences are SEHNR and FQNEAQ (reference sequence). The CDR3 has 16 amino acids. V gave up 5 bases and J gave up 8 bases, with 24 bases separating them. CDR3 DNA: TGTGCCAGCAGCGGACTAGTGGGCGGGCAGGGGAAGGGCTACACCTTC. Its protein product is CASSGLVGGQGKGYTF.

V gene TRBV2 combines with J gene TRBJ1-6; 7 nucleotides line up with TRBD1. The CDR3 consists of 14 residues. CDR1 and CDR2 (germline): SNHLY, FYNNEI. V dropped 2 bases and J dropped 10; count of bases not matched to a gene: 5. The DNA for the CDR3 is TGTGCCAGCAGTGAAACCGGGGACAGATCACCCCTCCACTTT. Amino acid sequence: CASSETGDRSPLHF.

The rearrangement links TRBV27 to TRBJ2-7; 13 bases map to TRBD2. In germline, CDR1 is MNHEY, CDR2 SMNVEV (reference sequence). Trimming took 5 bases from V and 6 from J; bases not matched to a gene: 7. This CDR3 is built from 15 residues. CDR3: CASSPRGLAGSEQYF. For the CDR3, the DNA is TGTGCCAGCAGTCCTCGGGGACTAGCGGGATCCGAGCAGTACTTC.

This chain's CDR3 is CASSPLGPSGHNEQFF. In DNA, the CDR3 is TGTGCCAGCAGCCCCCTAGGGCCTAGCGGGCACAATGAGCAGTTCTTC. J is TRBJ2-1 and V is TRBV7-8, with 8 positions matching TRBD2. Trimming took 5 bases from V and 5 from J; bases not matched to a gene: 11. This CDR3 comprises 16 residues. Germline V gives CDR1 SGHVS, CDR2 FQNEAQ.

The V and J genes are TRBV4-3 and TRBJ2-3; TRBD2 agrees at 10 bases. Germline CDR1 is LGHNA and CDR2 is YSLEER. The trim removed 9 bases at V and 1 base at J, leaving 7 bases unmatched. This CDR3 region has 15 residues. The CDR3 reads CASAFLAGGTDTQYF. CDR3 DNA: TGCGCCAGTGCTTTTCTAGCGGGGGGCACAGATACGCAGTATTTT.